These 23 T cell receptor beta chains came from one sample sequenced in a study of blood T cell repertoires in COVID-19. TCRdb's table, derived via immunoSEQ multiplex PCR, lists solely in-frame clones and lacks some. The sample holds hundreds of thousands of clones, 65% to 85% seen once. The sample consisted of peripheral blood. These receptors originate from an elderly woman with acute or convalescent COVID-19.

This clone has only one observation. V and J are TRBV19 and TRBJ1-4, with D possibly being TRBD1 (6 bases). Per the germline V gene, CDR1 is LNHDA and CDR2 is SQIVND (reference sequence). The CDR3 contains 15 residues. V was pared by 0 bases and J by 4 bases, with 9 bases between. As DNA, the CDR3 is TGTGCCAGTAGTATAGACAGGGGCGTTAATGAAAAACTGTTTTTT. Its protein product is CASSIDRGVNEKLFF.

The chain employs TRBV7-9 and TRBJ2-5, with TRBD2 as a possible D gene (6 bases). Trimming removed 4 bases at V and 5 bases at J, with 20 bases between. The CDR3 length is 16 residues. Germline lookup yields CDR1 SEHNR and CDR2 FQNEAQ (reference sequence). The CDR3 loop is CASSSRGGEGWETQYF. In DNA form, the CDR3 reads TGTGCCAGCAGCTCCCGAGGCGGGGAAGGGTGGGAGACCCAGTACTTC.

The chain uses TRBV6-6 and TRBJ1-3; a weak D match, TRBD1 (6 bases). V lost 5 bases to trimming and J lost 0 bases, with 11 bases between them. The CDR3 has 15 amino acids. Germline CDR1 MNHNY, CDR2 SVGAGI (reference sequence). The chain's CDR3 is CASSTGQSSGNTIYF. The CDR3 region has the DNA TGTGCCAGCAGTACCGGACAGAGCTCTGGAAACACCATATATTTT.

In its sample, this clone was seen once. The V call is TRBV27, the J call TRBJ2-7, with D perhaps TRBD1 (6 bases). Trimming removed 5 bases at V and 3 bases at J, with 11 bases between. There are 13 residues in the CDR3. From germline, CDR1 is MNHEY and CDR2 SMNVEV (reference sequence). The chain's CDR3 is CASSKQGFYEQYF. CDR3 sequence (DNA): TGTGCCAGCAGTAAGCAGGGGTTCTACGAGCAGTACTTC.

The chain links TRBV6-5 to TRBJ1-1, with D unclear. The CDR3 extends over 14 amino acids. V was trimmed by 6 bases and J by 0 bases, leaving 11 bases between them. The germline V gene encodes CDR1 MNHEY and CDR2 SVGAGI. The CDR3 DNA is TGTGCCAGCAGGACCCGCGGAGTGAACACTGAAGCTTTCTTT. Its translation is CASRTRGVNTEAFF.

The chain employs TRBV28 and TRBJ1-2, with TRBD1 as a possible D gene (6 bases). Germline-derived CDR1 and CDR2 are MDHEN and SYDVKM. Trimming left V 5 bases short and J 4 bases short, with 14 bases between. This CDR3 spans 14 amino acids. The CDR3 DNA reads TGTGCCAGCAGTGGGGCCACAGGGATCTATGGCTACACCTTC. Translated, it gives CASSGATGIYGYTF.

The rearrangement links TRBV6-2 or TRBV6-3 to TRBJ2-5, with D possibly TRBD1 on 5 matching bases. Trimming left V 5 bases short and J 5 bases short, with 9 bases between. Germline V gene lookup returns CDR1 MNHEY and CDR2 SVGEGT. This CDR3 contains 12 residues. The CDR3 DNA sequence: TGTGCCAGCAGTAGGGGCTGGGAGACCCAGTACTTC. Its protein product is CASSRGWETQYF.

About this clone itself: Other DNA sequences from this sample encode an identical CDR3 as well. The rearrangement uses TRBV5-1 and TRBJ2-7; TRBD1 might be the D (6 bases). Germline V CDR1 and CDR2: SGHRS, YFSETQ. V dropped 7 bases and J dropped 3 bases, with 14 bases sitting between them. The CDR3 runs to 13 residues. The CDR3 DNA follows: TGCGCCAGCGGACCAGGGGATGGCTACGAGCAGTACTTC. This sequence encodes CASGPGDGYEQYF.

The chain joins TRBV5-6 to TRBJ1-5, with 11 bases lining up with TRBD1. Germline V gene lookup returns CDR1 SGHDT and CDR2 YYEEEE. With V trimmed by 2 bases and J by 4 bases, 2 bases remained unmatched. The CDR3 is 15 residues long. CDR3 region: CASSFGTGGNQPQHF. CDR3 DNA sequence: TGTGCCAGCAGCTTTGGGACAGGGGGAAATCAGCCCCAGCATTTT.

The V gene is TRBV7-8, the J gene TRBJ1-1; 7 positions agree with TRBD1. This CDR3 spans 14 amino acids. V was clipped by 8 bases and J by 1 base; unmatched bases: 7. Per the germline V gene, CDR1 is SGHVS and CDR2 is FQNEAQ. The CDR3 DNA reads TGTGCCAGCGCCCTGGACAGGACGAACACTGAAGCTTTCTTT. Translation: CASALDRTNTEAFF.

V and J are TRBV7-8 and TRBJ2-2; D possibly corresponds to TRBD1 (7 bases). Trimming pared 5 bases from V and 0 bases from J, leaving 16 bases between. Germline loops: CDR1 SGHVS, CDR2 FQNEAQ. This CDR3 is 17 amino acids long. The CDR3 here is CASSPYGGQSNTGELFF. In DNA, the CDR3 is TGTGCCAGCAGCCCCTACGGGGGACAGTCGAACACCGGGGAGCTGTTTTTT.

The DNA of the CDR3 is TGTGCCAGCAGTTACTCTCCAGGGGGTGAAAAACTGTTTTTT. It specifies CASSYSPGGEKLFF. The chain uses TRBV6-5 and TRBJ1-4; TRBD1 matches 7 bases. The V and J ends lost 0 bases and 7 bases, in that order; junction bases with no gene match: 2. CDR1 is MNHEY and CDR2 is SVGAGI in the germline V gene. The length of the CDR3 is 14 residues.

This rearrangement joins TRBV28 to TRBJ2-2; D remains unclear. Germline CDR1 MDHEN, CDR2 SYDVKM. Trimming pared 2 bases from V and 0 bases from J, leaving 10 bases between. The CDR3 is 16 amino acids. The CDR3 DNA follows: TGTGCCAGCAGTTTAAACGTGTGGCCGAACACCGGGGAGCTGTTTTTT. This translates into CASSLNVWPNTGELFF.

V and J are TRBV7-8 and TRBJ1-1; tentative D call: TRBD1 (5 bases). Germline CDR1 reads SGHVS; CDR2 reads FQNEAQ. Trimming took off 6 bases at V and 5 bases at J, with 19 bases between the two ends. This CDR3 region has 15 residues. The CDR3 reads CASRSTGTFDTEAFF. CDR3 bases: TGTGCCAGCAGATCTACTGGGACTTTCGATACTGAAGCTTTCTTT.

This chain joins TRBV21-1 and TRBJ1-4; TRBD1, the D gene given by the table, was not confirmed from the DNA. TRBV21-1 is given as a pseudogene. The CDR3 is made up of 16 amino acids. The CDR3 sequence: CASACPSGSTNEKLFF. CDR3 in DNA: TGTGCCAGCGCCTGTCCTTCAGGTTCAACTAATGAAAAACTGTTTTTT.

The genes are TRBV28 and TRBJ2-7; 10 nucleotides line up with TRBD2. The J segment lost 5 bases and the V segment lost 6 bases, leaving 13 bases of the junction unmatched. CDR1 and CDR2 from the germline V gene are MDHEN and SYDVKM. The CDR3 is made up of 16 amino acids. CDR3 DNA sequence: TGTGCCAGCAGCCACCCGGGTCTAGCGGGAGCTAACGAGCAGTACTTC. This sequence encodes CASSHPGLAGANEQYF.

This clone turned up a few times. This chain joins TRBV28 and TRBJ1-1; tentatively, D is TRBD1 (5 bases). Per germline, CDR1 MDHEN and CDR2 SYDVKM. The CDR3 loop spans 13 amino acids. Between the trimmed V and J ends, which lost 7 bases and 5 bases, there was a span of 14 bases. The CDR3: CASTAPGDTEAFF. CDR3 in DNA: TGTGCCAGCACAGCTCCGGGGGATACTGAAGCTTTCTTT.

The chain uses TRBV4-1 and TRBJ2-6, with 9 bases fitting TRBD1. Trimming took 1 base from V and 0 from J; bases not matched to a gene: 4. The CDR3 sequence is 18 residues long. Germline loops: CDR1 MGHRA, CDR2 YSYEKL. The CDR3 loop reads CASSQGDRVSSGANVLTF. CDR3 bases: TGCGCCAGCAGCCAAGGGGACAGGGTTAGCTCTGGGGCCAACGTCCTGACTTTC.

Note on this clone: A much more abundant neighbour one base away suggests this may be a read error. The genes are TRBV3-1 (or the pseudogene TRBV3-2) and TRBJ2-1; D is undetermined. The CDR3 covers 15 residues. The germline V gene has CDR1 LGHDT and CDR2 YNNKEL (reference sequence). The ends were cut back, 1 base at V and 1 base at J, with 8 bases in the middle. The CDR3: CASSQVQDSYNEQFF. In DNA form, the CDR3 reads TGTGCCAGCAGCCAAGTTCAGGATTCCTACAATGAGCAGTTCTTC.

The CDR3 sequence is CASSSPGRNEQFF. CDR3 DNA: TGTGCCAGCAGCTCACCTGGGAGAAATGAGCAGTTCTTC. The rearrangement uses TRBV7-2 and TRBJ2-1; a weak D match, TRBD2 (5 bases). CDR1 SGHTA and CDR2 FQGNSA come from the germline V gene. The CDR3 is 13 residues long. The V end was cut by 4 bases, the J end by 7 bases, with 11 bases between.

The chain links TRBV11-2 to TRBJ1-5, with D perhaps TRBD1 (6 bases). The CDR3 totals 15 residues. Trimming stripped 5 bases from V and 1 base from J, with 12 bases between. Germline assignment: CDR1 SGHAT and CDR2 FQNNGV. CDR3 residues: CASSNGQLSNQPQHF. CDR3 nucleotides: TGTGCCAGCAGCAACGGACAGTTAAGCAATCAGCCCCAGCATTTT.

This clone was detected only a few times. V gene TRBV18 combines with J gene TRBJ2-7; 7 nucleotides line up with TRBD1. The CDR3 totals 16 residues. CDR1 and CDR2 (germline): KGHSH, LQKENI. V dropped 6 bases and J dropped 5; count of bases not matched to a gene: 16. CDR3 residues: CASSPTGVTGIDEQYF. The CDR3 DNA is TGTGCCAGCTCGCCCACAGGGGTAACAGGTATCGACGAGCAGTACTTC.

The chain links TRBV30 to TRBJ2-2, with D hard to call. This CDR3 region has 14 residues. The germline CDR1 and CDR2 sequences are GTSNPN and SVGIG (reference sequence). Trimming shortened V by 0 bases and J by 1 base, and 6 bases separated the two germline ends. The CDR3 DNA is TGTGCCTGGAGTGTGAGTCAGAACACCGGGGAGCTGTTTTTT. This encodes CAWSVSQNTGELFF.